The following is a TCR beta chain sequence with its context. These data originate in a study of blood T cell repertoires in COVID-19. V lost 0 bases, J lost 5 bases, and 10 bases stayed unmatched. Germline V gene lookup returns CDR1 MNHNS and CDR2 SASEGT. There are 17 residues in the CDR3. Clones were read by immunoSEQ multiplex PCR, and TCRdb kept only the in-frame ones, dropping some. The sample carries about 150,000 clones, around four fifths recorded once. The sample comprised peripheral blood. The receptor's source is a human donor in a cohort sampled during active COVID-19. This rearrangement joins TRBV6-1 to TRBJ2-5, with 9 bases lining up with TRBD2. The CDR3 DNA reads as TGTGCCAGCAGTGAAGCAGTACGGACTAGCGCTTTGGAGACCCAGTACTTC. It specifies CASSEAVRTSALETQYF.